The 25 T cell receptor beta chains below were found in one sample sequenced in a study of T cell repertoires in cytomegalovirus infection. TCRdb recomputed calls from the reads with MiXCR, one row per CDR3 protein. The sample shows about 180,000 distinct CDR3 sequences, about 15% of them seen only once. The sequenced sample was CD8+ T cells from PBMCs. The receptors originated from a human donor in good health (CMV status not recorded). Some clones in this sample may be carry-over from other donors' samples.

A few counts support this clonotype. V is TRBV13 and J is TRBJ2-5, with D possibly being TRBD2 (5 bases). CDR3 length equals 13 residues. The V gene's germline CDR1 is PRHDT and CDR2 FYEKMQ (reference sequence). Between the trimmed V and J ends, which lost 5 bases and 3 bases, there was a span of 10 bases. In nucleotides, the CDR3 is TGTGCCAGCAGCATCGGACTGGAAGAGACCCAGTACTTC. This codes for CASSIGLEETQYF.

The chain links TRBV12-3 or TRBV12-4 to TRBJ1-5, with a possible D match to TRBD1 (5 bases). This CDR3 region has 16 residues. Trimming removed 8 bases at V and 5 bases at J, with 22 bases between. This CDR3 is CASGQGQEWVDQPQHF. CDR3 nucleotides: TGTGCCAGCGGACAAGGGCAGGAGTGGGTTGATCAGCCCCAGCATTTT.

This clonotype was found a few times. The chain is built from TRBV25-1 and TRBJ1-2; D not resolved. The V and J ends lost 3 bases and 8 bases respectively, with 10 bases between them. The CDR3 has 12 residues. Germline CDR1 is MGHDK and CDR2 is SYGVNS. The DNA of the CDR3 is TGTGCCAGCAGTGATGAGGACCCCGGCTACACCTTC. This sequence encodes CASSDEDPGYTF.

The rearrangement joins TRBV28 to TRBJ2-5; tentative D call: TRBD2 (6 bases). The CDR3 is 13 residues long. V lost 9 bases, J lost 3 bases, and 14 bases lay in between. The germline gives CDR1 MDHEN, CDR2 SYDVKM. CDR3 in DNA: TGTGCCAGTTCCGGGACTTGGGAAGAGACCCAGTACTTC. Translated, it gives CASSGTWEETQYF.

This clonotype was observed a handful of times. The chain carries TRBV15 and TRBJ1-2; D not resolved. Germline V lookup: CDR1 LNHNV, CDR2 YYDKDF (reference sequence). CDR3 length: 15 residues. Trimming stripped 0 bases from V and 3 bases from J, with 11 bases between. CDR3 DNA: TGTGCCACCAGCAGAGATTTAGGCATATACTATGGCTACACCTTC. It specifies CATSRDLGIYYGYTF.

V usage is TRBV6-1 and J usage is TRBJ1-1; D uncertain. The CDR3 runs 11 residues. Germline V CDR1 and CDR2: MNHNS, SASEGT. Trimming pared 6 bases from V and 6 bases from J, leaving 8 bases between. The CDR3 DNA sequence: TGTGCCAGCAGGACGGGATCTGAAGCTTTCTTT. It is translated as CASRTGSEAFF.

This sequence joins TRBV27 and TRBJ2-3; D remains ambiguous. CDR3 length: 12 residues. Deletions cut 8 bases from V and 6 bases from J, with 12 bases between. Germline assignment: CDR1 MNHEY and CDR2 SMNVEV (reference sequence). Written as DNA, the CDR3 is TGTGCCAGCGGAAGGAACCAGGATACGCAGTATTTT. Amino acid sequence: CASGRNQDTQYF.

Points on this clonotype: This likely comes from a read error, as the CDR3 has no conserved phenylalanine or tryptophan at its end. The chain uses TRBV7-8 and TRBJ1-5, with TRBD1 matching over 7 bases. V trimming: 5 bases; J trimming: 6 bases; junction bases outside the gene matches: 7. Germline values: CDR1 SGHVS, CDR2 FQNEAQ. The CDR3 sequence is 14 residues long. In nucleotides, the CDR3 is TGTGCCAGCAGCCACAGACAGGGAGGTCAGCCCCAGCATCTT. This codes for CASSHRQGGQPQHL.

The chain has TRBV7-9 and TRBJ1-2, with D possibly being TRBD1 (5 bases). Germline CDR1 reads SEHNR; CDR2 reads FQNEAQ (reference sequence). This CDR3 has 16 residues. The V and J ends lost 2 bases and 0 bases respectively, with 13 bases between them. The CDR3 loop reads CASSLFRQTSNYGYTF. The CDR3, as DNA: TGTGCCAGCAGCTTATTCCGACAGACTTCTAACTATGGCTACACCTTC. The full variable domain, completed using reference TRBV7-9 and TRBJ1-2, is DTGVSQNPRHKITKRGQNVTFRCDPISEHNRLYWYRQTLGQGPEFLTYFQNEAQLEKSRLLSDRFSAERPKGSFSTLEIQRTEQGDSAMYLCASSLFRQTSNYGYTFGSGTRLTVV.

The V and J genes are TRBV27 and TRBJ1-5; 7 nucleotides agree with TRBD1. This CDR3 comprises 15 residues. Germline V gene lookup returns CDR1 MNHEY and CDR2 SMNVEV (reference sequence). The J segment lost 2 bases and the V segment lost 6 bases, leaving 7 bases of the junction unmatched. The CDR3 DNA follows: TGTGCCAGCAGGAGACAGGGAGGGCGCAATCAGCCCCAGCATTTT. Amino acids: CASRRQGGRNQPQHF.

This clonotype was detected ten times or more. This rearrangement joins TRBV5-8 to TRBJ2-7; D is possibly TRBD2 (5 bases). The CDR3 contains 13 residues. Germline loops: CDR1 SGHTS, CDR2 YDEGEE. V was trimmed by 7 bases and J by 2 bases, leaving 13 bases between them. The CDR3 DNA follows: TGTGCCAGCGGTCCGGGGAACCCCTACGAGCAGTACTTC. Its protein is CASGPGNPYEQYF.

The chain joins TRBV7-9 to TRBJ1-5; 10 positions match TRBD1. Germline V gives CDR1 SEHNR, CDR2 FQNEAQ (reference sequence). CDR3 length: 18 amino acids. V lost 4 bases to trimming and J lost 4 bases; unmatched junction nucleotides: 13. The CDR3 DNA reads TGTGCCAGCAGCTCCGATTTAGGGGACAGGGGTACGAATCAGCCCCAGCATTTT. Amino acids: CASSSDLGDRGTNQPQHF. Full variable domain (missing parts from reference TRBV7-9 and TRBJ1-5): DTGVSQNPRHKITKRGQNVTFRCDPISEHNRLYWYRQTLGQGPEFLTYFQNEAQLEKSRLLSDRFSAERPKGSFSTLEIQRTEQGDSAMYLCASSSDLGDRGTNQPQHFGDGTRLSIL.

This clonotype was seen a handful of times. V usage is TRBV6-2 or TRBV6-3 and J usage is TRBJ1-1, with 11 nucleotides matching TRBD1. Per the germline V gene, CDR1 is MNHEY and CDR2 is SVGEGT. The CDR3 sequence is 15 residues long. Losses at the gene ends were 5 bases for V and 2 bases for J; bases not matched to a gene: 4. DNA of the CDR3: TGTGCCAGCAGTCCTGGACAGGGGGCCAACACTGAAGCTTTCTTT. This encodes CASSPGQGANTEAFF.

In its sample, this clonotype was seen a few times. The chain has TRBV25-1 and TRBJ2-7; either TRBD1 or TRBD2 may supply D (5 bases each). V gave up 7 bases and J gave up 7 bases, with 14 bases separating them. The CDR3 loop spans 12 amino acids. Germline CDR1 reads MGHDK; CDR2 reads SYGVNS. CDR3 amino acids: CASMGTEREQYF. CDR3 in DNA: TGTGCCAGCATGGGGACGGAGAGAGAGCAGTACTTC.

This clonotype was found a few times. The chain recombines TRBV20-1 with TRBJ2-7, with 11 bases that match TRBD1. The CDR3 is 16 amino acids. Germline lookup yields CDR1 DFQATT and CDR2 SNEGSKA (reference sequence). The V and J ends lost 2 bases and 1 base, in that order; junction bases with no gene match: 7. The CDR3 loop reads CSARPTGQGVSYEQYF. DNA for the CDR3: TGCAGTGCTAGACCTACGGGACAGGGGGTTTCCTACGAGCAGTACTTC.

The V and J genes are TRBV28 and TRBJ1-1, with D unresolved. Germline V gene data show CDR1 as MDHEN and CDR2 as SYDVKM. The CDR3 totals 16 residues. V shed 4 bases and J shed 0 bases, with 15 bases lying between them. CDR3 nucleotides: TGTGCCAGCAGTTACAGTTCTTTACTCATGAACACTGAAGCTTTCTTT. Encoded protein: CASSYSSLLMNTEAFF.

The rearrangement links TRBV7-9 to TRBJ2-3, with TRBD1 matching 9 bases. In germline, CDR1 is SEHNR, CDR2 FQNEAQ (reference sequence). This CDR3 has 17 residues. V gave up 4 bases and J gave up 4 bases; unmatched junction bases: 12. The CDR3 bases are TGTGCCAGCAGCTCCCCGGGACAGGGAATTGACGCAGATACGCAGTATTTT. Translating it yields CASSSPGQGIDADTQYF.

In this sample, this clonotype turned up a few times. The CDR3, as DNA: TGTGCCAGCAGCTCTTCACCCCAGGGTGAGCAGTTCTTC. This sequence encodes CASSSSPQGEQFF. The chain recombines TRBV5-6 with TRBJ2-1; perhaps TRBD1 as D (5 bases). CDR1 SGHDT and CDR2 YYEEEE come from the germline V gene. CDR3 length: 13 residues. V lost 3 bases, J lost 9 bases, and 13 bases lay in between.

The chain combines TRBV20-1 with TRBJ1-4; 8 bases fit TRBD1. Germline CDR1 reads DFQATT; CDR2 reads SNEGSKA (reference sequence). The ends lost 5 bases at V and 0 bases at J; junction bases unmatched: 5. The CDR3 is made up of 15 amino acids. The CDR3 protein is CSASQGDATNEKLFF. As DNA, the CDR3 is TGCAGTGCTTCACAGGGGGATGCAACTAATGAAAAACTGTTTTTT.

Note on this clonotype: Mismatch with germline at one junction end may stem from a read error. The chain combines TRBV10-3 with TRBJ2-7; D possibly corresponds to TRBD1 (5 bases). The CDR3 has 12 amino acids. Germline V gene sequence: CDR1 ENHRY, CDR2 SYGVKD. This chain's CDR3 is CATSDRFYEQYF. Written as DNA, the CDR3 is TGTGCCACCAGTGACAGATTCTACGAGCAGTACTTC.

The chain combines TRBV28 with TRBJ1-3; D gene uncertain. V was trimmed by 5 bases and J by 0 bases, leaving 5 bases between them. CDR1 MDHEN and CDR2 SYDVKM come from the germline V gene. The CDR3 has 13 amino acids. The CDR3 loop reads CASSPNSGNTIYF. In DNA, the CDR3 is TGTGCCAGCAGTCCTAACTCTGGAAACACCATATATTTT.

This clonotype was seen at least ten times. The chain couples TRBV7-8 to TRBJ2-5, with 12 bases matching TRBD2. J was trimmed by 1 base and V by 2 bases; bases with no gene match: 5. CDR1 and CDR2 (germline): SGHVS, FQNEAQ. The CDR3 consists of 17 residues. Here the CDR3 DNA reads TGTGCCAGCAGCTTATCCAGGACTAGCGGGGTCCAAGAGACCCAGTACTTC. This gives the protein CASSLSRTSGVQETQYF. The full variable domain, rest sourced from reference TRBV7-8 and TRBJ2-5, is GAGVSQSPRYKVAKRGQDVALRCDPISGHVSLFWYQQALGQGPEFLTYFQNEAQLDKSGLPSDRFFAERPEGSVSTLKIQRTQQEDSAVYLCASSLSRTSGVQETQYFGPGTRLLVL.

This clonotype has more than one count but fewer than ten. This chain links TRBV4-1 with TRBJ1-2, with D possibly being TRBD1 (6 bases). The germline V gene encodes CDR1 MGHRA and CDR2 YSYEKL. This CDR3 has 16 residues. V dropped 0 bases and J dropped 3 bases, with 14 bases sitting between them. The CDR3: CASSQDLPGAHYGYTF. CDR3 coding DNA: TGCGCCAGCAGCCAAGATCTTCCGGGGGCACACTATGGCTACACCTTC.

A few counts support this clonotype. This rearrangement joins TRBV12-3 or TRBV12-4 to TRBJ1-5; D call uncertain. The germline V and J ends were trimmed by 5 bases and 0 bases, with 8 bases remaining between them. The CDR3 loop spans 14 amino acids. The CDR3 coding sequence is TGTGCCAGCAGTGTGCGCGATAGCAATCAGCCCCAGCATTTT. Amino acids: CASSVRDSNQPQHF.

J is TRBJ2-7 and V is TRBV6-6, with D hard to call. The germline V gene encodes CDR1 MNHNY and CDR2 SVGAGI (reference sequence). CDR3 size: 13 residues. The V gene lost 2 bases and the J gene lost 5 bases, with 10 bases spanning the gap. The CDR3 sequence: CASSYVRHDEQYF. The CDR3 DNA follows: TGTGCCAGCAGTTACGTACGCCACGACGAGCAGTACTTC.